This TCR beta chain emerged from a study of shared clonotypes between healthy human individuals. CD8 cells regarded as naive lacked CD45RO, were positively chosen for CCR7, and omitted terminally differentiated effector memory CD45RA+ cells. An assay was performed, and its level was deep. Generated by immunoSEQ multiplex PCR, the TCRdb table keeps only in-frame clones and is missing some. The sample contains millions of clones, about 92% of which appear only once. Germline loops: CDR1 SGHDT, CDR2 YYEEEE. V shed 4 bases and J shed 6 bases, with 14 bases lying between them. The CDR3 contains 14 residues.

The sequence was obtained from a man in his late teens or twenties in good health. Some clones in this sample may be carry-over from other donors' samples. Sequencing was performed on naive CD8+ T cells from PBMCs. The chain combines TRBV5-6 with TRBJ2-1; D tentatively reads TRBD1 or TRBD2 (5 bases each). CDR3 bases: TGTGCCAGCAGCGGGGGATCAGGGAGCAATGAGCAGTTCTTC. It is translated as CASSGGSGSNEQFF.